A single sample is the source of the 32 T cell receptor beta chains below, sequenced in a study of PD-1 blockade in classical Hodgkin lymphoma. Sequencing was performed with immunoSEQ multiplex PCR; in TCRdb, only in-frame clones are kept and a portion is missing. The table lists fewer than 35,000 clones, around 86% of them singletons. Time point reported: cycle 4 day 1 (C4D1), after less than seven weeks of nivolumab. Each patient relapsed following autologous stem cell transplantation, and prior brentuximab vedotin exposure differed. Negative magnetic selection isolated CD4+ T cells from thawed PBMCs. The source material was CD4+ T cells from blood, sampled before the fourth cycle of nivolumab. Receptors originate from a human donor with classical Hodgkin lymphoma.

The chain combines TRBV7-9 with TRBJ2-5; D is perhaps TRBD2 (6 bases). The CDR3 has 15 amino acids. V dropped 5 bases and J dropped 5 bases, with 18 bases sitting between them. CDR1 is SEHNR, CDR2 FQNEAQ, per germline (reference sequence). CDR3 loop: CASSGPTRWGETQYF. CDR3 DNA: TGTGCCAGCAGCGGTCCGACTAGATGGGGGGAGACCCAGTACTTC.

For the CDR3, the DNA is TGTGCCAGCAGCCGGGACAGGAATTTCGACGAGCAGTACTTC. Its translation is CASSRDRNFDEQYF. This chain joins TRBV25-1 and TRBJ2-7; 8 nucleotides agree with TRBD1. Germline CDR1 is MGHDK and CDR2 is SYGVNS. The V and J ends lost 6 bases and 5 bases, in that order; junction bases with no gene match: 9. This CDR3 is 14 amino acids long.

The chain combines TRBV11-2 with TRBJ2-7, with 7 bases fitting TRBD1. CDR1 is SGHAT, CDR2 FQNNGV, per germline. The ends lost 2 bases at V and 2 bases at J; junction bases unmatched: 9. The CDR3 loop spans 16 amino acids. The CDR3 spells CASSLQWGQLPYEQYF. CDR3 DNA: TGTGCCAGCAGCTTACAGTGGGGACAGTTACCCTACGAGCAGTACTTC.

This clone has a single count. The chain links TRBV18 to TRBJ2-1; tentative D call: TRBD2 (5 bases). Germline loops: CDR1 KGHSH, CDR2 LQKENI. V gave up 4 bases and J gave up 10 bases, with 8 bases separating them. The CDR3 spans 11 residues. CDR3 sequence reads: CASSHTREQFF. CDR3 DNA: TGTGCCAGCTCACATACTAGAGAGCAGTTCTTC.

This clone has a handful of counts. The gene calls are TRBV7-9 and TRBJ2-7, with a tentative D call TRBD1 (5 bases). Germline V gives CDR1 SEHNR, CDR2 FQNEAQ (reference sequence). The CDR3 extends over 13 amino acids. V was cut by 6 bases and J by 2 bases, with 11 bases left in between. Here the CDR3 DNA reads TGTGCCAGCAGTAATGGACAAGCCTACGAGCAGTACTTC. Its translation: CASSNGQAYEQYF.

This rearrangement joins TRBV5-1 to TRBJ2-5, with 10 bases that match TRBD2. This CDR3 contains 15 residues. Germline V gene sequence: CDR1 SGHRS, CDR2 YFSETQ. The ends lost 7 bases at V and 3 bases at J; junction bases unmatched: 9. The CDR3 loop reads CASASGRALEETQYF. The CDR3 DNA reads as TGCGCCAGCGCGAGCGGGAGGGCCCTCGAAGAGACCCAGTACTTC.

Here the CDR3 DNA reads TGTGCCAGTAGTATAGCGGGCTTAGCCTACGAGCAGTACTTC. Translation gives CASSIAGLAYEQYF. The chain employs TRBV19 and TRBJ2-7; D not certain. Germline CDR1 LNHDA, CDR2 SQIVND (reference sequence). The CDR3 is 14 residues long. Trimming took off 1 base at V and 2 bases at J, with 9 bases between the two ends.

V and J are TRBV7-8 and TRBJ2-3; D remains unclear. Germline assignment: CDR1 SGHVS and CDR2 FQNEAQ. The V and J ends lost 3 bases and 4 bases respectively, with 14 bases between them. This CDR3 region has 15 residues. The CDR3 reads CASSFRLTPADTQYF. The DNA of the CDR3 is TGTGCCAGCAGCTTCCGTCTAACCCCAGCAGATACGCAGTATTTT.

This clone has just a few counts. The rearrangement joins TRBV6-5 to TRBJ1-2; D ambiguous. V lost 6 bases to trimming and J lost 2 bases, with 16 bases between them. This CDR3 contains 15 residues. CDR1 is MNHEY, CDR2 SVGAGI, per germline. The CDR3 DNA sequence: TGTGCCAGCAGCCTCACCTCGACGGACAACTATGGCTACACCTTC. As protein: CASSLTSTDNYGYTF.

The V gene is TRBV7-3, the J gene TRBJ2-1, with a weak D call TRBD2 (6 bases). The germline V gene has CDR1 SGHTA and CDR2 FQGTGA. V shed 0 bases and J shed 5 bases, with 14 bases lying between them. The CDR3 is made up of 16 amino acids. CDR3 residues: CASSLTSGSGHNEQFF. The CDR3 DNA sequence: TGTGCCAGCAGCTTAACTTCCGGGAGTGGACACAATGAGCAGTTCTTC. Full variable domain (missing parts from reference TRBV7-3 and TRBJ2-1): GAGVSQTPSNKVTEKGKYVELRCDPISGHTALYWYRQSLGQGPEFLIYFQGTGAADDSGLPNDRFFAVRPEGSVSTLKIQRTERGDSAVYLCASSLTSGSGHNEQFFGPGTRLTVL.

The rearrangement joins TRBV6-1 to TRBJ1-1; D is unclear. With 4 bases removed from V and 0 bases from J, the gap between germline ends came to 6 bases. Germline V gene lookup returns CDR1 MNHNS and CDR2 SASEGT. The CDR3 loop spans 13 amino acids. The CDR3 DNA is TGTGCCAGCAGTGTGGTTGTGAACACTGAAGCTTTCTTT. Translation: CASSVVVNTEAFF.

This clone appeared once. This chain links TRBV13 with TRBJ2-4; D remains unclear. Germline CDR1 is PRHDT and CDR2 is FYEKMQ (reference sequence). The V end was cut by 3 bases, the J end by 6 bases, with 15 bases between. This CDR3 has 15 amino acids. The CDR3 is CASSFRMGMINIQYF. CDR3 coding DNA: TGTGCCAGCAGCTTCCGTATGGGTATGATAAACATTCAGTACTTC.

The rearrangement joins TRBV28 to TRBJ2-1; 8 nucleotides agree with TRBD2. Germline values: CDR1 MDHEN, CDR2 SYDVKM. Trimming removed 6 bases from V and 10 bases from J; junction bases left unmatched: 11. This CDR3 has 14 amino acids. For the CDR3, the DNA is TGTGCCAGCAGGTCCGCGGGAGGCCGGAAAGAGCAGTTCTTC. This codes for CASRSAGGRKEQFF.

The rearrangement uses TRBV4-2 and TRBJ2-5, with 10 bases that match TRBD1. Germline CDR1 is LGHNA and CDR2 is YNFKEQ. CDR3 length: 14 amino acids. After removal of 4 bases from V and 7 bases from J, the junction contained 6 bases not matched to a gene. CDR3 bases: TGTGCCAGCAGCCCGACAGGGGGCAGGTTGACCCAGTACTTC. This gives the protein CASSPTGGRLTQYF.

CDR3 amino acids: CASTGGNNSPLHF. The CDR3, as DNA: TGTGCCAGCACCGGGGGGAATAATTCACCCCTCCACTTT. The genes are TRBV28 and TRBJ1-6; maybe TRBD1 (5 bases). The CDR3 sequence is 13 residues long. Germline V lookup: CDR1 MDHEN, CDR2 SYDVKM. The V and J ends lost 7 bases and 5 bases respectively, with 9 bases between them. Full variable domain (outside the CDR3, taken from reference TRBV28 and TRBJ1-6): DVKVTQSSRYLVKRTGEKVFLECVQDMDHENMFWYRQDPGLGLRLIYFSYDVKMKEKGDIPEGYSVSREKKERFSLILESASTNQTSMYLCASTGGNNSPLHFGNGTRLTVT.

The V and J genes are TRBV5-1 and TRBJ2-5, with D possibly matching TRBD1 (5 bases). Between the trimmed V and J ends, which lost 2 bases and 5 bases, there was a span of 16 bases. Germline CDR1 is SGHRS and CDR2 is YFSETQ. The CDR3 runs to 15 residues. CDR3 region: CASSFGDSLGETQYF. CDR3 nucleotide sequence: TGCGCCAGCAGCTTTGGAGACAGCCTAGGGGAGACCCAGTACTTC.

The rearrangement joins TRBV9 to TRBJ2-1, with D tentatively TRBD1 (5 bases). Trimming took 4 bases from V and 0 from J, leaving 11 bases between them. The CDR3 length is 15 residues. In germline, CDR1 is SGDLS, CDR2 YYNGEE. In DNA form, the CDR3 reads TGTGCCAGCAGCCCCCAGCAGGGCTCCTACAATGAGCAGTTCTTC. Translation: CASSPQQGSYNEQFF.

This chain links TRBV14 with TRBJ2-7; possible D gene TRBD2, 5 bases. The V and J ends lost 4 bases and 2 bases respectively, with 6 bases between them. CDR3 length equals 12 residues. Germline V gene data show CDR1 as SGHDN and CDR2 as FVKESK. This chain's CDR3 is CASSPGTYEQYF. Here the CDR3 DNA reads TGTGCCAGCAGCCCCGGGACCTACGAGCAGTACTTC.

The genes are TRBV7-8 and TRBJ1-5; no definite D call. V lost 1 base to trimming and J lost 4 bases, with 5 bases between them. This CDR3 is 13 amino acids long. Germline CDR1 and CDR2: SGHVS and FQNEAQ. CDR3 amino acids: CASSLVGNQPQHF. DNA for the CDR3: TGTGCCAGCAGCTTAGTGGGAAATCAGCCCCAGCATTTT. The whole variable domain, remainder taken from reference TRBV7-8 and TRBJ1-5, is GAGVSQSPRYKVAKRGQDVALRCDPISGHVSLFWYQQALGQGPEFLTYFQNEAQLDKSGLPSDRFFAERPEGSVSTLKIQRTQQEDSAVYLCASSLVGNQPQHFGDGTRLSIL.

The chain has TRBV9 and TRBJ1-2, with 9 bases lining up with TRBD1. J lost 8 bases, V lost 3 bases, and 11 bases had no gene match. Germline V CDR1 and CDR2: SGDLS, YYNGEE. The CDR3 totals 15 residues. The CDR3: CASSAVQGATGGYTF. CDR3 nucleotide sequence: TGTGCCAGCAGCGCTGTACAGGGGGCGACCGGCGGCTACACCTTC.

The chain employs TRBV11-2 and TRBJ2-7; D might be TRBD2 (6 bases). V was clipped by 8 bases and J by 1 base, with 15 bases between them. From germline, CDR1 is SGHAT and CDR2 FQNNGV. This CDR3 comprises 14 residues. The CDR3 loop reads CASATHGGSYEQYF. The DNA of the CDR3 is TGTGCCAGCGCCACACACGGGGGATCCTACGAGCAGTACTTC.

The rearrangement joins TRBV11-2 to TRBJ2-1; 7 nucleotides agree with TRBD2. The length of the CDR3 is 15 residues. Looked up from germline, CDR1 is SGHAT and CDR2 is FQNNGV. The junction had 6 bases not matched to a gene; V was cut back by 2 bases and J by 5 bases. The CDR3 sequence is CASSLQGLLNNEQFF. CDR3 DNA: TGTGCCAGCAGCTTACAGGGACTACTCAACAATGAGCAGTTCTTC.

This clone was seen more than once but under ten times. DNA of the CDR3: TGTGCCAGCAGTTACAGGGCGAATCAGCCCCAGCATTTT. The encoded protein is CASSYRANQPQHF. This chain connects TRBV6-5 to TRBJ1-5; D is unresolved. The length of the CDR3 is 13 residues. CDR1 and CDR2 from the germline V gene are MNHEY and SVGAGI. Trimming cost V 2 bases and J 4 bases, with 6 bases left between them.

The chain recombines TRBV7-5 with TRBJ1-2. TRBV7-5 counts as a pseudogene. The length of the CDR3 is 11 residues. The CDR3 DNA reads TGTGCCAGAAGCCCCATTAGGGGCTACACCTTC. Protein product: CARSPIRGYTF.

This chain connects TRBV15 to TRBJ1-2; TRBD1 might be the D (5 bases). Germline V CDR1 and CDR2: LNHNV, YYDKDF (reference sequence). CDR3 size: 14 residues. Trimming left V 0 bases short and J 4 bases short, with 9 bases between. The CDR3 loop reads CATSRDPGTYGYTF. In DNA form, the CDR3 reads TGTGCCACCAGCAGAGATCCAGGGACCTATGGCTACACCTTC.

This clone was detected once. V is TRBV10-3 and J is TRBJ2-1; no clear D. The CDR3 covers 15 residues. V gave up 3 bases and J gave up 1 base, with 10 bases separating them. Per the germline V gene, CDR1 is ENHRY and CDR2 is SYGVKD. The CDR3 DNA sequence: TGTGCCATCAGTGATGTACTACAATCCTACAATGAGCAGTTCTTC. This gives the protein CAISDVLQSYNEQFF.

The chain couples TRBV30 to TRBJ2-1; 7 bases match TRBD2. Looked up from germline, CDR1 is GTSNPN and CDR2 is SVGIG (reference sequence). There are 15 residues in the CDR3. V lost 2 bases to trimming and J lost 6 bases; unmatched junction nucleotides: 10. The CDR3 loop is CAWSWGRAGGNEQFF. The CDR3 DNA sequence: TGTGCCTGGAGTTGGGGGAGGGCCGGGGGCAATGAGCAGTTCTTC.

The sample holds one count of this clone. CDR3 bases: TGTGCCAGCACCGCAACTAGCGGGAGCACCTACGAGCAGTACTTC. Its protein product is CASTATSGSTYEQYF. This chain uses TRBV6-1 with TRBJ2-7; 11 positions match TRBD2. This CDR3 is 15 amino acids long. Germline V gene data show CDR1 as MNHNS and CDR2 as SASEGT. V lost 7 bases to trimming and J lost 2 bases; unmatched junction nucleotides: 7.

J is TRBJ2-2 and V is TRBV5-1; TRBD1 matches 8 bases. Germline V CDR1 and CDR2: SGHRS, YFSETQ. The CDR3 is 15 residues long. V dropped 4 bases and J dropped 5; count of bases not matched to a gene: 7. CDR3 region: CASSGGQGSTGELFF. The DNA of the CDR3 is TGCGCCAGCAGCGGAGGACAGGGTTCAACCGGGGAGCTGTTTTTT.

The rearrangement links TRBV6-6 to TRBJ1-1, with TRBD1 as a possible D gene (5 bases). The CDR3 loop spans 15 amino acids. The germline gives CDR1 MNHNY, CDR2 SVGAGI (reference sequence). The V end lost 6 bases, the J end lost 0 bases, and 14 bases lay between the germline ends. In nucleotides, the CDR3 is TGTGCCAGCAGCCCCGGGGGAGGTATGAACACTGAAGCTTTCTTT. Protein product: CASSPGGGMNTEAFF.

This chain uses TRBV15 with TRBJ2-2; 11 bases line up with TRBD2. Germline V gene sequence: CDR1 LNHNV, CDR2 YYDKDF (reference sequence). The CDR3 sequence is 15 residues long. Trimming removed 1 base from V and 7 bases from J; junction bases left unmatched: 2. CDR3 coding DNA: TGTGCCACCAGCAGAGGGACTAGCGGGCTCGGGGAGCTGTTTTTT. It is translated as CATSRGTSGLGELFF.

This clone was counted between two and nine times. The chain combines TRBV28 with TRBJ1-6, with 9 nucleotides matching TRBD1. Unmatched junction bases numbered 8, after V lost 7 bases and J lost 10 bases. From germline, CDR1 is MDHEN and CDR2 SYDVKM. The CDR3 contains 14 residues. CDR3 sequence reads: CASKLQGARSPLHF. The CDR3 coding sequence is TGTGCCAGCAAACTACAGGGGGCGCGCTCACCCCTCCACTTT.